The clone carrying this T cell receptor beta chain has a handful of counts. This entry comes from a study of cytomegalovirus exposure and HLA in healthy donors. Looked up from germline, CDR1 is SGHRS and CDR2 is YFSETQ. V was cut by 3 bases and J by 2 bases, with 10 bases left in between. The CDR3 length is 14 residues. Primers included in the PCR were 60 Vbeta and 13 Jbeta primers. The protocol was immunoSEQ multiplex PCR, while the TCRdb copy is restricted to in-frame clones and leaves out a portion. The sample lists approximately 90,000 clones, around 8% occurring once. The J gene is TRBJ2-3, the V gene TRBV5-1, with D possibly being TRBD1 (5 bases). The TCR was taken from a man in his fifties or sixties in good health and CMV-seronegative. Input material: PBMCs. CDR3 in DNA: TGCGCCAGCAGCTCCCGCAGGGACACAGATACGCAGTATTTT. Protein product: CASSSRRDTDTQYF.